Below are 30 T cell receptor beta chains sequenced from a single sample in a study of immune heterogeneity within non-small cell lung tumors (dated by TCRdb to 2016 to 2019). TCRdb lists the instrument as HiSeq X Ten. The TCR beta CDR3 region was amplified with a multiplex PCR system whose first round ran for approximately 10 cycles using 32 V-gene forward primers and 13 J-gene reverse primers. TCRdb cleaned the public reads at Q25 with fastp, built clones with MiXCR and kept in-frame beta chains. Every distinct CDR3 protein forms one entry, paired with its most common genes and DNA. The sample records about 2,600 distinct CDR3 sequences, around a quarter of which are singletons. The top ten clonotypes cover more than 25% of the sample. Genomic DNA extracted from bulk tumor tissue served as TCR template, with roughly 610 ng gDNA amplified per sample. Multiple biopsies per primary tumor were taken during surgery, spaced as far apart as possible within the tumor mass. The study cohort was described as untreated, and the patients were newly diagnosed NSCLC cases having curative surgery.

Source material: lung tumor tissue. These receptors were obtained from a man between 45 and 60 years old with non-small cell lung cancer.

Ten or more counts support this clonotype. The chain combines TRBV7-9 with TRBJ2-3, with D uncertain. Germline CDR1 SEHNR, CDR2 FQNEAQ (reference sequence). Between the trimmed V and J ends, which lost 3 bases and 5 bases, there was a span of 6 bases. The CDR3 spans 12 residues. CDR3: CASSLQVDTQYF. DNA of the CDR3: TGTGCCAGCAGCTTGCAGGTAGATACGCAGTATTTT.

This clonotype is medium-sized by share. The chain couples TRBV3-1 to TRBJ2-7, with 9 bases fitting TRBD1. Unmatched junction bases numbered 1, after V lost 1 base and J lost 3 bases. Germline CDR1 and CDR2: LGHDT and YNNKEL (reference sequence). The CDR3 is 14 residues long. The CDR3 protein is CASSQGQGGYEQYF. The CDR3 bases are TGTGCCAGCAGCCAAGGACAGGGGGGCTACGAGCAGTACTTC.

By proportion, this clonotype is medium-sized. The CDR3 loop is CASSRRTSGRNTGELFF. The DNA for the CDR3 is TGTGCCAGCAGTCGACGAACTAGCGGGAGGAACACCGGGGAGCTGTTTTTT. The V and J genes are TRBV12-3 or TRBV12-4 and TRBJ2-2, with 11 bases fitting TRBD2. Trimming at V came to 5 bases and at J to 1 base, leaving 6 bases not matched to a gene. The CDR3 runs 17 residues.

By share, this clonotype ranks as medium-sized. This sequence joins TRBV6-1 and TRBJ2-1, with 7 positions matching TRBD1. Trimming removed 5 bases from V and 3 bases from J; junction bases left unmatched: 7. This CDR3 is 15 amino acids long. Per the germline V gene, CDR1 is MNHNS and CDR2 is SASEGT. CDR3 loop: CASSRPGGFYNEQFF. As DNA, the CDR3 is TGTGCCAGCAGTCGCCCAGGGGGTTTCTACAATGAGCAGTTCTTC.

The J gene is TRBJ1-2, the V gene TRBV2; no firm D call. This CDR3 has 13 amino acids. Looked up from germline, CDR1 is SNHLY and CDR2 is FYNNEI. Trimming shortened V by 1 base and J by 8 bases, and 11 bases separated the two germline ends. CDR3 DNA: TGTGCCAGCAGTGAAGACATCTTCGGCGGCTACACCTTC. Its translation is CASSEDIFGGYTF. Variable domain in full (rest from reference TRBV2 and TRBJ1-2): EPEVTQTPSHQVTQMGQEVILRCVPISNHLYFYWYRQILGQKVEFLVSFYNNEISEKSEIFDDQFSVERPDGSNFTLKIRSTKLEDSAMYFCASSEDIFGGYTFGSGTRLTVV.

In its sample, this clonotype is large. The chain combines TRBV7-9 with TRBJ2-3, with 12 bases matching TRBD2. With V trimmed by 5 bases and J by 0 bases, 9 bases remained unmatched. In germline, CDR1 is SEHNR, CDR2 FQNEAQ (reference sequence). This CDR3 is 18 amino acids long. CDR3 amino acids: CASSPGTSGPPSTDTQYF. CDR3 coding DNA: TGTGCCAGCAGCCCCGGGACTAGCGGGCCACCTAGCACAGATACGCAGTATTTT.

Within the sample, this clonotype is large (0.1 to 1%). The chain couples TRBV28 to TRBJ2-7, with 9 bases lining up with TRBD1. The V segment lost 6 bases and the J segment 3 bases; nucleotides outside the gene matches: 6. The CDR3 runs to 14 residues. Germline lookup yields CDR1 MDHEN and CDR2 SYDVKM. CDR3 loop: CASRSGTGHYEQYF. CDR3 nucleotides: TGTGCCAGCAGGTCCGGGACAGGGCACTACGAGCAGTACTTC. Combining the CDR3 with reference TRBV28 and TRBJ2-7 gives the whole variable domain DVKVTQSSRYLVKRTGEKVFLECVQDMDHENMFWYRQDPGLGLRLIYFSYDVKMKEKGDIPEGYSVSREKKERFSLILESASTNQTSMYLCASRSGTGHYEQYFGPGTRLTVT.

This clonotype appeared a few times. This sequence joins TRBV5-1 and TRBJ2-5, with 15 bases lining up with TRBD2. The CDR3 runs 16 residues. Germline values: CDR1 SGHRS, CDR2 YFSETQ. The J segment lost 2 bases and the V segment lost 4 bases, leaving 3 bases of the junction unmatched. CDR3 in amino acids: CASSSGTSGRQETQYF. The CDR3 DNA sequence: TGCGCCAGCAGCAGCGGGACTAGCGGGAGGCAAGAGACCCAGTACTTC.

The chain recombines TRBV15 with TRBJ1-2; TRBD1 matches at 7 bases. The CDR3 runs to 14 residues. J lost 8 bases, V lost 1 base, and 7 bases had no gene match. Germline values: CDR1 LNHNV, CDR2 YYDKDF (reference sequence). CDR3: CATSRGQGGGGYTF. In DNA, the CDR3 is TGTGCCACCAGCAGAGGACAGGGCGGTGGGGGCTACACCTTC.

The chain recombines TRBV19 with TRBJ1-2; TRBD1 might be the D (6 bases). CDR1 and CDR2 (germline): LNHDA, SQIVND (reference sequence). Trimming took off 7 bases at V and 7 bases at J, with 19 bases between the two ends. The CDR3 extends over 14 amino acids. In DNA, the CDR3 is TGTGCCAGTATAGGGAACAGGGAAAGACCTGGCTACACCTTC. Its protein is CASIGNRERPGYTF. The full variable domain, its missing parts supplied by reference TRBV19 and TRBJ1-2, is DGGITQSPKYLFRKEGQNVTLSCEQNLNHDAMYWYRQDPGQGLRLIYYSQIVNDFQKGDIAEGYSVSREKKESFPLTVTSAQKNPTAFYLCASIGNRERPGYTFGSGTRLTVV.

This clonotype ranks as medium-sized. V and J are TRBV5-1 and TRBJ2-6; D remains unclear. Trimming pared 0 bases from V and 1 base from J, leaving 5 bases between. The CDR3 spans 15 residues. Germline CDR1 is SGHRS and CDR2 is YFSETQ. In DNA form, the CDR3 reads TGCGCCAGCAGCTTGGGGTTTTCTGGGGCCAACGTCCTGACTTTC. Its protein product is CASSLGFSGANVLTF.

This clonotype showed up just a few times. This may be a read error, as it is one base from a much larger clone. The chain links TRBV19 to TRBJ1-5; weak D call: TRBD1 (6 bases). The CDR3 length is 15 residues. V lost 6 bases to trimming and J lost 6 bases, with 18 bases between them. Germline CDR1 and CDR2: LNHDA and SQIVND (reference sequence). This CDR3 is CASRFFGQNSQPQHF. CDR3 coding DNA: TGTGCCAGTAGGTTCTTTGGACAGAACAGTCAGCCCCAGCATTTT.

In its sample, this clonotype was seen many times. The chain recombines TRBV29-1 with TRBJ2-5, with 11 bases identical to TRBD2. CDR3 length: 15 residues. The germline gives CDR1 SQVTM, CDR2 ANQGSEA. V was pared by 3 bases and J by 2 bases, with 5 bases of the junction left unmatched. In nucleotides, the CDR3 is TGCAGCGTTGATGGGGTAGCGGGAGGGCAAGAGACCCAGTACTTC. Encoded protein: CSVDGVAGGQETQYF. The full variable domain, its missing parts supplied by reference TRBV29-1 and TRBJ2-5, is SAVISQKPSRDICQRGTSLTIQCQVDSQVTMMFWYRQQPGQSLTLIATANQGSEATYESGFVIDKFPISRPNLTFSTLTVSNMSPEDSSIYLCSVDGVAGGQETQYFGPGTRLLVL.

Within the sample, this clonotype is medium-sized (0.01 to 0.1%). This chain connects TRBV29-1 to TRBJ2-7, with 9 bases matching TRBD2. The V and J ends lost 3 bases and 0 bases, in that order; junction bases with no gene match: 6. CDR3 length equals 15 residues. CDR1 is SQVTM and CDR2 is ANQGSEA in the germline V gene. CDR3 protein: CSVELSSGNSYEQYF. DNA of the CDR3: TGCAGCGTTGAGCTGTCTAGCGGGAACTCCTACGAGCAGTACTTC.

This clonotype rates as medium-sized. This rearrangement joins TRBV6-2 or TRBV6-3 to TRBJ1-2, with 7 bases aligning to TRBD1. With 7 bases clipped from V and 3 bases from J, the junction kept 14 bases outside the gene matches. CDR3 length: 16 amino acids. Germline values: CDR1 MNHEY, CDR2 SVGEGT. The chain's CDR3 is CASTPSTGRNYYGYTF. CDR3 DNA: TGTGCCAGCACTCCCTCGACAGGGAGGAACTACTATGGCTACACCTTC.

By share, this clonotype counts as medium-sized. The rearrangement joins TRBV12-5 to TRBJ2-1; D not resolved. The CDR3 covers 12 residues. Trimming left V 1 base short and J 8 bases short, with 6 bases between. Per germline, CDR1 LGHNT and CDR2 FRNRAP. This chain's CDR3 is CASGLEEYEQFF. The CDR3 nucleotides are TGTGCTAGTGGTTTGGAAGAGTATGAGCAGTTCTTC.

The chain carries TRBV6-1 and TRBJ2-7; TRBD2 aligns across 12 bases. The CDR3 runs to 18 residues. Germline-derived CDR1 and CDR2 are MNHNS and SASEGT. V shed 7 bases and J 2 bases; nucleotides not matched to a gene: 15. The CDR3, as DNA: TGTGCCAGCACCCCCGGTGGGCTAGCGGGAGGGCACACCTACGAGCAGTACTTC. It is translated as CASTPGGLAGGHTYEQYF.

By sample share, this clonotype is medium-sized. The J gene is TRBJ1-5, the V gene TRBV19, with D possibly TRBD1 on 5 matching bases. Germline-derived CDR1 and CDR2 are LNHDA and SQIVND (reference sequence). The CDR3 length is 15 residues. V dropped 4 bases and J dropped 10 bases, with 20 bases sitting between them. CDR3 sequence reads: CASSRDMTGGFPQHF. CDR3 sequence (DNA): TGTGCCAGTAGTAGGGATATGACTGGGGGGTTCCCCCAGCATTTT.

This clonotype was seen a few times. The chain recombines TRBV9 with TRBJ2-1; 12 bases fit TRBD2. The germline CDR1 and CDR2 sequences are SGDLS and YYNGEE. CDR3 length: 17 amino acids. The V segment lost 0 bases and the J segment 12 bases; nucleotides outside the gene matches: 13. As DNA, the CDR3 is TGTGCCAGCAGCGTAGGCTCGCGACTAGCGGGAGCGGTTGGGCAGTTCTTC. Translating it yields CASSVGSRLAGAVGQFF. Full variable domain (remainder filled in from reference TRBV9 and TRBJ2-1): DSGVTQTPKHLITATGQRVTLRCSPRSGDLSVYWYQQSLDQGLQFLIQYYNGEERAKGNILERFSAQQFPDLHSELNLSSLELGDSALYFCASSVGSRLAGAVGQFFGPGTRLTVL.

This clonotype is termed medium-sized. CDR3 region: CSVEVGIYEQYF. CDR3 bases: TGCAGCGTTGAAGTGGGGATCTACGAGCAGTACTTC. The chain carries TRBV29-1 and TRBJ2-7; D remains ambiguous. Per the germline V gene, CDR1 is SQVTM and CDR2 is ANQGSEA. V was pared by 1 base and J by 3 bases, with 7 bases between. CDR3 size: 12 residues.

This clonotype is deemed medium-sized. The chain couples TRBV6-1 to TRBJ1-1; tentative D call: TRBD1 (6 bases). V lost 4 bases and J 6 bases, leaving 18 bases between the germline ends. Germline loops: CDR1 MNHNS, CDR2 SASEGT. This CDR3 has 15 residues. CDR3 protein: CASSGGGRDRPEAFF. The CDR3 DNA sequence: TGTGCCAGCAGTGGGGGGGGCAGGGACCGACCTGAAGCTTTCTTT.

The CDR3 is CAISGKAGGYNEQFF. The CDR3 nucleotides are TGTGCCATCAGTGGTAAGGCGGGAGGGTACAATGAGCAGTTCTTC. The chain is built from TRBV10-3 and TRBJ2-1; TRBD2 aligns across 9 bases. Trimming at V came to 4 bases and at J to 4 bases, leaving 5 bases not matched to a gene. This CDR3 is built from 15 residues. The germline V gene has CDR1 ENHRY and CDR2 SYGVKD.

By its share, this clonotype is medium-sized. The chain uses TRBV5-1 and TRBJ2-7, with a weak D call TRBD1 (6 bases). This CDR3 comprises 13 residues. V lost 2 bases and J 4 bases, leaving 10 bases between the germline ends. Germline lookup yields CDR1 SGHRS and CDR2 YFSETQ. The DNA for the CDR3 is TGCGCCAGCAGCTTCCTACAGGGATACGAGCAGTACTTC. This codes for CASSFLQGYEQYF.

This clonotype is medium-sized (0.01 to 0.1%). The V call is TRBV11-1, the J call TRBJ2-7; the D is unclear. The CDR3 is 13 amino acids. From germline, CDR1 is SGHAT and CDR2 FQDESV (reference sequence). V shed 5 bases and J shed 2 bases, with 10 bases lying between them. The CDR3 nucleotides read TGTGCCAGCAGCGTGGGTCTTGCCTACGAGCAGTACTTC. Translation: CASSVGLAYEQYF.

By share, this clonotype counts as medium-sized. This chain links TRBV11-2 with TRBJ2-7; maybe TRBD1 (6 bases). Germline V gene sequence: CDR1 SGHAT, CDR2 FQNNGV. V was trimmed by 5 bases and J by 3 bases, leaving 17 bases between them. This CDR3 is 15 amino acids long. CDR3 sequence reads: CASSSKTGTLYEQYF. CDR3 bases: TGTGCCAGCAGCAGCAAAACCGGGACACTCTACGAGCAGTACTTC.

Details on this clonotype: With a much larger clone just one base away, this may be a read error. Lacking the conserved final phenylalanine or tryptophan, this CDR3 likely reflects a read error. This rearrangement joins TRBV5-1 to TRBJ1-6, with D hard to call. V dropped 4 bases and J dropped 10 bases, with 12 bases sitting between them. This CDR3 is built from 13 residues. CDR1 and CDR2 from the germline V gene are SGHRS and YFSETQ. The CDR3 sequence is CASSPGSVSPLHY. CDR3 nucleotide sequence: TGCGCCAGCAGCCCGGGATCGGTGTCACCCCTCCACTAT.

About this clonotype itself: The junction departs from the called germline gene at one end, perhaps through a read error. This chain connects TRBV27 to TRBJ1-1; D unclear. Germline V gene lookup returns CDR1 MNHEY and CDR2 SMNVEV (reference sequence). This CDR3 is 13 amino acids long. This CDR3 is CANSLQMNTEAFF. CDR3 nucleotide sequence: TGTGCCAACAGTCTTCAGATGAACACTGAAGCTTTCTTT.

This clonotype is medium-sized within its sample. The chain is built from TRBV6-1 and TRBJ2-2; D gene unclear. Between the trimmed V and J ends, which lost 7 bases and 0 bases, there was a span of 15 bases. The V gene's germline CDR1 is MNHNS and CDR2 SASEGT. The CDR3 loop spans 16 amino acids. The CDR3 DNA sequence: TGTGCCAGCACCCCCTACGCCCAACCGAACACCGGGGAGCTGTTTTTT. Amino acid sequence: CASTPYAQPNTGELFF.

Concerning this clonotype: This clone may be a read error of a much larger clone one base away. The J gene is TRBJ2-7, the V gene TRBV7-9, with D unclear. Germline loops: CDR1 SEHNR, CDR2 FQNEAQ (reference sequence). The CDR3 is 12 residues long. For the CDR3, the DNA is TGTGACAGCAGCTTAGCATATCGCGAGCAGTACTTC. It specifies CDSSLAYREQYF.

This clonotype has only a few counts. The CDR3 nucleotides read TGCAGTGCCGGTATAGGACTAGCGGCTGGAGAGACCCAGTACTTC. Translation: CSAGIGLAAGETQYF. The chain employs TRBV20-1 and TRBJ2-5, with 10 bases lining up with TRBD2. CDR1 is DFQATT, CDR2 SNEGSKA, per germline (reference sequence). Losses at the gene ends were 6 bases for V and 4 bases for J; bases not matched to a gene: 11. This CDR3 is 15 amino acids long.